The clone carrying this T cell receptor (beta chain) has a handful of counts. These data come from a study of T cells in Graves' hyperthyroidism and ophthalmopathy. Amplification yielded TCR beta CDR3 regions, with RNA transcripts as the source. Initially, a first-round RT-PCR of the TCR CDR3 employed the HTBI primer set. TCRdb used MiXCR to reprocess the multiplex PCR reads, holding one entry per CDR3 protein. The sample comprises about 710,000 distinct CDR3 sequences, less than 20% of which are singletons, and over 7.5% rests with the top ten. These patients, aged 18 to 65, had recently diagnosed hyperthyroidism lasting under 2 months. Germline V gene data show CDR1 as MRHNA and CDR2 as SNTAGT. The V gene end was trimmed by 7 bases and the J gene end by 7 bases; junction bases not matched to a gene: 7. This CDR3 spans 14 amino acids.

Source material: blood. The clonotype comes from a man in his late teens or twenties with Graves' hyperthyroidism. The rearrangement links TRBV6-4 to TRBJ2-1, with 10 bases lining up with TRBD2. The CDR3 coding sequence is TGTGCCAGCAAACTAGCGGGAACAAGTAATGAGCAGTTCTTC. This translates into CASKLAGTSNEQFF.